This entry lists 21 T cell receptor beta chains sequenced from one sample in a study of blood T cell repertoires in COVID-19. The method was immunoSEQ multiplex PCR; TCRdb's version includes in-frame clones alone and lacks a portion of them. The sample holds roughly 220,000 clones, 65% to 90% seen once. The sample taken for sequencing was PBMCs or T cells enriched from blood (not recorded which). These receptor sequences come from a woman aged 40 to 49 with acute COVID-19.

The CDR3 coding sequence is TGTGCCAGCAGCCGACCCCGACAGACAATGAACACTGAAGCTTTCTTT. Protein product: CASSRPRQTMNTEAFF. V is TRBV28 and J is TRBJ1-1, with D tentatively TRBD1 (5 bases). Deletions cut 6 bases from V and 0 bases from J, with 17 bases between. This CDR3 has 16 amino acids. Looked up from germline, CDR1 is MDHEN and CDR2 is SYDVKM.

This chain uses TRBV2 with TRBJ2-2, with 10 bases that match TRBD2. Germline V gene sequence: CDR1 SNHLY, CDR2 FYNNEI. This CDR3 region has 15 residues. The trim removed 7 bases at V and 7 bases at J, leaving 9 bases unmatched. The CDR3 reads CASMEREGRNGELFF. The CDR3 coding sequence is TGTGCCAGCATGGAGCGGGAGGGGAGGAACGGGGAGCTGTTTTTT.

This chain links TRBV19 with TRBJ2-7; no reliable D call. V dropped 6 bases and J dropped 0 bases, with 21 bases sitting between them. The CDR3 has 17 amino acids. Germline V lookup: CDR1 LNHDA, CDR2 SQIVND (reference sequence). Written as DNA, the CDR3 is TGTGCCAGTAGCCAAAGTAGTGTCCAGGCTTCCTCCTACGAGCAGTACTTC. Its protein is CASSQSSVQASSYEQYF.

Written as DNA, the CDR3 is TGTGCCAGCAGCTCCGGCCAGGGGCGCCCAGCTTTCTTT. Encoded protein: CASSSGQGRPAFF. The J gene is TRBJ1-1, the V gene TRBV11-2, with a weak D call TRBD1 (6 bases). From germline, CDR1 is SGHAT and CDR2 FQNNGV. The V and J ends lost 4 bases and 10 bases respectively, with 16 bases between them. CDR3 length: 13 amino acids.

As DNA, the CDR3 is TGTGCCAGCAGCCCCCTTTCGGGACTAGCCAGAGAGAATGAGCAGTTCTTC. It translates to CASSPLSGLARENEQFF. V gene TRBV7-3 combines with J gene TRBJ2-1, with TRBD2 matching over 9 bases. The CDR3 covers 17 residues. J lost 7 bases, V lost 5 bases, and 15 bases had no gene match. Looked up from germline, CDR1 is SGHTA and CDR2 is FQGTGA.

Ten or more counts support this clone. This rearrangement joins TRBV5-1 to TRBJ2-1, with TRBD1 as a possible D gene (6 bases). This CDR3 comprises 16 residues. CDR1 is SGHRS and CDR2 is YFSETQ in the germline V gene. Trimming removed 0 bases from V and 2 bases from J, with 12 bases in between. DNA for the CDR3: TGCGCCAGCAGCTTGGTTGGGGGCCCGGCCTACAATGAGCAGTTCTTC. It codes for CASSLVGGPAYNEQFF.

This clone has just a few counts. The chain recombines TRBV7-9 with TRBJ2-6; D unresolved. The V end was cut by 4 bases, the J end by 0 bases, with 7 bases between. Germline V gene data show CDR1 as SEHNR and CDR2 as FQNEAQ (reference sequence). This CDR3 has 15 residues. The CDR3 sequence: CASSSRNSGANVLTF. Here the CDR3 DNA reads TGTGCCAGCAGCTCGAGGAACTCTGGGGCCAACGTCCTGACTTTC.

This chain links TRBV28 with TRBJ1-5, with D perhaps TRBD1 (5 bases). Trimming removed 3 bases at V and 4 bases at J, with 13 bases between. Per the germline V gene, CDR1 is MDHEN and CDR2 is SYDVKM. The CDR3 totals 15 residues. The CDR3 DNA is TGTGCCAGCAGTTTCGGGCAGGGTAGGAATCAGCCCCAGCATTTT. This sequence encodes CASSFGQGRNQPQHF. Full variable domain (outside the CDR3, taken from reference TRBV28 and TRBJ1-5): DVKVTQSSRYLVKRTGEKVFLECVQDMDHENMFWYRQDPGLGLRLIYFSYDVKMKEKGDIPEGYSVSREKKERFSLILESASTNQTSMYLCASSFGQGRNQPQHFGDGTRLSIL.

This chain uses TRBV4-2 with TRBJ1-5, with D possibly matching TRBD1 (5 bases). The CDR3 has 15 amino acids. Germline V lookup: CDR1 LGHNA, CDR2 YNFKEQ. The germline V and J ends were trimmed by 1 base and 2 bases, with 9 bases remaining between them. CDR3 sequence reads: CASSQGTPRNQPQHF. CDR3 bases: TGTGCCAGCAGCCAAGGGACACCTCGCAATCAGCCCCAGCATTTT.

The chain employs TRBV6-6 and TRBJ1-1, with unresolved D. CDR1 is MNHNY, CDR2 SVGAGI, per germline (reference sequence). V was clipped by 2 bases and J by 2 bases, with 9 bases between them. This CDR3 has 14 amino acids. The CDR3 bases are TGTGCCAGCAGTTACGAGGGCTCTAACACTGAAGCTTTCTTT. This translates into CASSYEGSNTEAFF.

The CDR3 reads CASTAGTNTGELFF. CDR3 nucleotide sequence: TGTGCCAGCACAGCGGGAACCAACACCGGGGAGCTGTTTTTT. The V and J genes are TRBV6-4 and TRBJ2-2; TRBD2 agrees at 7 bases. The CDR3 is 14 amino acids. CDR1 MRHNA and CDR2 SNTAGT come from the germline V gene. The V gene end was trimmed by 7 bases and the J gene end by 2 bases; junction bases not matched to a gene: 4.

CDR3 sequence reads: CASSLSFGGEGTEAFF. The CDR3 DNA follows: TGTGCCAGCAGCTTGTCTTTTGGGGGGGAGGGCACTGAAGCTTTCTTT. The chain employs TRBV5-6 and TRBJ1-1; D might be TRBD1 (5 bases). Germline loops: CDR1 SGHDT, CDR2 YYEEEE. This CDR3 has 16 residues. Trimming pared 1 base from V and 4 bases from J, leaving 17 bases between.

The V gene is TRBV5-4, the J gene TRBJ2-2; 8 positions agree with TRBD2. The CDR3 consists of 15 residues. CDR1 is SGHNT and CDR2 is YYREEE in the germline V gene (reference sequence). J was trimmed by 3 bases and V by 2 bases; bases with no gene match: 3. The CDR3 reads CASSLAGRDTGELFF. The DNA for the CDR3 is TGTGCCAGCAGCTTAGCCGGGAGGGACACCGGGGAGCTGTTTTTT.

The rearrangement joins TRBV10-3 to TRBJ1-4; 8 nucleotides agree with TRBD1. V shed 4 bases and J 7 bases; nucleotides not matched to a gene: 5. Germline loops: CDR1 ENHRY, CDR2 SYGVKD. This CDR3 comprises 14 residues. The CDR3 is CAISVGQGREKLFF. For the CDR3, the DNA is TGTGCCATCAGTGTTGGACAGGGCCGTGAAAAACTGTTTTTT.

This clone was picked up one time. The CDR3 here is CASSQEWTGTSEQYF. As DNA, the CDR3 is TGCGCCAGCAGCCAAGAGTGGACAGGGACTTCCGAGCAGTACTTC. The chain recombines TRBV4-3 with TRBJ2-7; 8 nucleotides agree with TRBD1. Looked up from germline, CDR1 is LGHNA and CDR2 is YSLEER. V was clipped by 0 bases and J by 6 bases; unmatched bases: 7. The CDR3 is 15 amino acids.

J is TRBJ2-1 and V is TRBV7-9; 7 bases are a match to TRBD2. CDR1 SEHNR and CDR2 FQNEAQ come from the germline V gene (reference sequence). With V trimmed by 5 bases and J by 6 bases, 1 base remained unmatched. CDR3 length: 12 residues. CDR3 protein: CASSRGGNEQFF. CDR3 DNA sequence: TGTGCCAGCAGCCGCGGGGGCAATGAGCAGTTCTTC.

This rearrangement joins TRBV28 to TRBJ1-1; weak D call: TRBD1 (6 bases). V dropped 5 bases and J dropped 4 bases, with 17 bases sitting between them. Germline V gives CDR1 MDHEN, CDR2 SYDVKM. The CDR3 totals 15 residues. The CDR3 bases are TGTGCCAGCAGTACGGGAGGGGGGCGCGGCACTGAAGCTTTCTTT. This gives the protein CASSTGGGRGTEAFF.

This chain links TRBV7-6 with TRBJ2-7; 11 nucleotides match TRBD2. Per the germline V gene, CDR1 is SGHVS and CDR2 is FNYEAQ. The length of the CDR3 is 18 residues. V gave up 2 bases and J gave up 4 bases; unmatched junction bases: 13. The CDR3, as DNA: TGTGCCAGCAGCTTAAAGCCTTCCGGGACTAGCGGAAATTACGAGCAGTACTTC. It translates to CASSLKPSGTSGNYEQYF. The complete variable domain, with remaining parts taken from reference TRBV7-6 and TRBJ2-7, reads GAGVSQSPRYKVTKRGQDVALRCDPISGHVSLYWYRQALGQGPEFLTYFNYEAQQDKSGLPNDRFSAERPEGSISTLTIQRTEQRDSAMYRCASSLKPSGTSGNYEQYFGPGTRLTVT.

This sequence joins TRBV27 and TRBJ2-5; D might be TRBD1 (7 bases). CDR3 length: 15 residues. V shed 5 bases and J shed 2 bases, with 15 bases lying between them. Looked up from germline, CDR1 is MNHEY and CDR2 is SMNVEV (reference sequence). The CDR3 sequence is CASSPGDSPQETQYF. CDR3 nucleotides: TGTGCCAGCAGTCCGGGGGACAGCCCTCAAGAGACCCAGTACTTC.

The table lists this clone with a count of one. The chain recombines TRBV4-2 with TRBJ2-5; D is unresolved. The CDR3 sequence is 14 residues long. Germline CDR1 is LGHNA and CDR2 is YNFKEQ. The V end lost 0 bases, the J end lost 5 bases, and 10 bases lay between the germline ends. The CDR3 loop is CASSQELWRETQYF. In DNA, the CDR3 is TGTGCCAGCAGCCAAGAGTTATGGCGGGAGACCCAGTACTTC.

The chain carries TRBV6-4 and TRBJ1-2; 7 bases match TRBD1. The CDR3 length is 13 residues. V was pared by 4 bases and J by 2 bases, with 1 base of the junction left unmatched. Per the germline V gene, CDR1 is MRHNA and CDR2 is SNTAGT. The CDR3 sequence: CASSATGNYGYTF. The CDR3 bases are TGTGCCAGCAGTGCGACAGGGAACTATGGCTACACCTTC.